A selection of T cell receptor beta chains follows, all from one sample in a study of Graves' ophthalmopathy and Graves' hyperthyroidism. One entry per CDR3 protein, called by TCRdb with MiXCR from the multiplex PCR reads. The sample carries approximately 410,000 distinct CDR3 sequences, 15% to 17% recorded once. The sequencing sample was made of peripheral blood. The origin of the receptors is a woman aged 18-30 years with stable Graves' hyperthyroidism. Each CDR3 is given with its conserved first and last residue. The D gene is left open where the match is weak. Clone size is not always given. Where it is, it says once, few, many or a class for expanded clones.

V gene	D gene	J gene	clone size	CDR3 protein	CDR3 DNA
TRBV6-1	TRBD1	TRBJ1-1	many	CASSATGPEAFF	TGTGCCAGCAGTGCGACAGGGCCTGAAGCTTTCTTT
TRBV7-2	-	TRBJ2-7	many	CASSFRRDTTYEQYF	TGTGCCAGCAGCTTCAGAAGGGACACAACCTACGAGCAGTACTTC
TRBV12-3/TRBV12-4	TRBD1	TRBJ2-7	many	CASRTGATYEQYF	TGTGCCAGCAGGACAGGGGCGACCTACGAGCAGTACTTC
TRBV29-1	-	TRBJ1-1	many	CSVLNLGEAFF	TGCAGCGTCCTGAACCTAGGAGAAGCTTTCTTT
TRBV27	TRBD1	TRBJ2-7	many	CASSWTGRGYEQYF	TGTGCCAGCAGTTGGACAGGGAGAGGCTACGAGCAGTACTTC
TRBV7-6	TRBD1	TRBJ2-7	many	CASSLGGAGQYF	TGTGCCAGCAGCCTAGGGGGCGCCGGGCAGTACTTC
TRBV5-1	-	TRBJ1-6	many	CASSLEGGSYNSPLHF	TGCGCCAGCAGCTTGGAGGGGGGATCCTATAATTCACCCCTCCACTTT
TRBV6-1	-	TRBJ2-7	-	CASTLNGEQYF	TGTGCCAGCACCCTGAATGGGGAGCAGTACTTC
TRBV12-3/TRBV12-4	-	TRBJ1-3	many	CASSLIGPSGNTIYF	TGTGCCAGCAGTTTAATCGGTCCCTCTGGAAACACCATATATTTT
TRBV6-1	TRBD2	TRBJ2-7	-	CASSMGGRRHEQYF	TGTGCCAGCAGTATGGGGGGGAGGCGCCACGAGCAGTACTTC
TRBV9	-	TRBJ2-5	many	CASSVGTALQETQYF	TGTGCCAGCAGCGTAGGGACGGCGCTACAAGAGACCCAGTACTTC
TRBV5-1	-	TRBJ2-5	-	CASSVLPGTKGEETQYF	TGCGCCAGCAGCGTACTGCCCGGGACAAAAGGAGAAGAGACCCAGTACTTC
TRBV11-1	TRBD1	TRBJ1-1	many	CASSRRGGEILMNTEAFF	TGTGCCAGCAGCCGCAGGGGGGGGGAGATTCTCATGAACACTGAAGCTTTCTTT
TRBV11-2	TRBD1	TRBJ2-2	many	CASSFTGTGGPGELFF	TGTGCCAGCAGCTTTACCGGGACAGGGGGCCCCGGGGAGCTGTTTTTT
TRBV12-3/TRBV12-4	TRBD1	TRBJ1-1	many	CASRLLTGSTEAFF	TGTGCCAGCAGACTGCTGACAGGGAGCACTGAAGCTTTCTTT
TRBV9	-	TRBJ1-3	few	CASSVEDSFSGNTIYF	TGTGCCAGCAGCGTAGAGGACAGCTTCTCTGGAAACACCATATATTTT
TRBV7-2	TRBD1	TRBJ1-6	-	CASSDDFPGGKNSPLHF	TGTGCCAGCAGCGACGACTTTCCAGGGGGTAAGAATTCACCCCTCCACTTT
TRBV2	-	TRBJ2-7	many	CASRGQSYEQYF	TGTGCCAGCAGAGGACAGAGCTACGAGCAGTACTTC
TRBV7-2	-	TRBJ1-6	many	CASSLALGVGFNSPLHF	TGTGCCAGCAGCTTAGCGCTAGGGGTGGGGTTTAATTCACCCCTCCACTTT
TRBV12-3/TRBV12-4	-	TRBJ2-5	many	CASSLRQTGTKGPTQYF	TGTGCCAGCAGTTTGAGACAAACCGGGACAAAGGGGCCGACCCAGTACTTC
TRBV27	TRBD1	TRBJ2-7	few	CASRPIPGQGRYEQYF	TGTGCCAGCAGACCTATCCCGGGACAGGGTCGTTACGAGCAGTACTTC
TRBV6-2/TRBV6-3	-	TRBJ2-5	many	CASSYSSLQETQYF	TGTGCCAGCAGTTACTCGAGTCTTCAAGAGACCCAGTACTTC
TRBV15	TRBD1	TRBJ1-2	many	CATSRGRQGANYGYTF	TGTGCCACCAGCAGAGGAAGACAGGGGGCTAACTATGGCTACACCTTC
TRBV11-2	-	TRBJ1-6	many	CASSLGGPGNSPLHF	TGTGCCAGCAGCCTCGGGGGGCCGGGTAATTCACCCCTCCACTTT
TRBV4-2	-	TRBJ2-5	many	CASSQDEGQETQYF	TGTGCCAGCAGCCAAGATGAGGGACAAGAGACCCAGTACTTC
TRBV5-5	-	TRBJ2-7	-	CASSLTLSLGPYEQYF	TGTGCCAGCAGCTTGACACTGTCGTTAGGGCCCTACGAGCAGTACTTC